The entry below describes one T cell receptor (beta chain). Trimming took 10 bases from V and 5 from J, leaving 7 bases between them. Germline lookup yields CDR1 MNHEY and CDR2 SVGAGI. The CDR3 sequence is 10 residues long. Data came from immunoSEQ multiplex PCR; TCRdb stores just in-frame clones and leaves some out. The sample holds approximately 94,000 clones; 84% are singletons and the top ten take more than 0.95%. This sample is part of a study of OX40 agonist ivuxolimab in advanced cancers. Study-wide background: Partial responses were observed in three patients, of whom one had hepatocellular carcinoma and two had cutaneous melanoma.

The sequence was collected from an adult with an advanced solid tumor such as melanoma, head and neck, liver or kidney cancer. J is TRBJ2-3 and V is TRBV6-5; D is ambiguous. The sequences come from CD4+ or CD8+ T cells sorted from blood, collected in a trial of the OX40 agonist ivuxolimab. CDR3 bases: TGTGCCACACGTAGAGATACGCAGTATTTT. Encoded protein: CATRRDTQYF.